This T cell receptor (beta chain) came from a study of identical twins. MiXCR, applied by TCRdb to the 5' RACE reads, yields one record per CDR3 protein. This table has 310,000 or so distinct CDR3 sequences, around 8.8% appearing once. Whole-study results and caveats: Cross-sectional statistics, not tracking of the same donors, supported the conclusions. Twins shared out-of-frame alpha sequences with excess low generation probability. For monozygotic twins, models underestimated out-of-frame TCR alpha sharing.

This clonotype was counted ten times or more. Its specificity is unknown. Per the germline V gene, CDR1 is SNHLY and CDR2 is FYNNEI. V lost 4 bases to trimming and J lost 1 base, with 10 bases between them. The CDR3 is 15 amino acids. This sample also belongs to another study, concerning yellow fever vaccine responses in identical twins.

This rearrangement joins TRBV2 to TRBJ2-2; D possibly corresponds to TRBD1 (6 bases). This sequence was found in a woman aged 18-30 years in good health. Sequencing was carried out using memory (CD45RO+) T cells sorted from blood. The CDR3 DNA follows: TGTGCCAGCAGTGCCCGGACAGTGAACACCGGGGAGCTGTTTTTT. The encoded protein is CASSARTVNTGELFF.